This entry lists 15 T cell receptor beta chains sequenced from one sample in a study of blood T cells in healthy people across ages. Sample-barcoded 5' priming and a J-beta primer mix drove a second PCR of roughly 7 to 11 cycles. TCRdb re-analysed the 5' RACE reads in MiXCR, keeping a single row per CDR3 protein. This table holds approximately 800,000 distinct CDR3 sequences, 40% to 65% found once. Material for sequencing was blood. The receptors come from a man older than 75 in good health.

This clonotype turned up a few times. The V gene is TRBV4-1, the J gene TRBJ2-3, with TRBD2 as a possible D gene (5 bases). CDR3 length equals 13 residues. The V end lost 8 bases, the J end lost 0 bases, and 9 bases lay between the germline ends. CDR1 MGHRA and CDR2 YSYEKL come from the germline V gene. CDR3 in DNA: TGCGCCAGCTTAGGCGGGAGCACAGATACGCAGTATTTT. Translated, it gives CASLGGSTDTQYF.

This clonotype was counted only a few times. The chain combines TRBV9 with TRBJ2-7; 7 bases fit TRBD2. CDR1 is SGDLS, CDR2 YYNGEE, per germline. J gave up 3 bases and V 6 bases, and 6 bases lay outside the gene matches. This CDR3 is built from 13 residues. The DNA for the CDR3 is TGTGCCAGCAACGAGGGAGGGAGCTACGAGCAGTACTTC. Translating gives CASNEGGSYEQYF.

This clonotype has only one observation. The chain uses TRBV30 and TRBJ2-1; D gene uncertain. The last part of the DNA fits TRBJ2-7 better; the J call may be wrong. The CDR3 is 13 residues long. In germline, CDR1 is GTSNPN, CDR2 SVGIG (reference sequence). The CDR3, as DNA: TGTGCCTGGAAGAAGAGAGGTTACAATGAGCAGTACTTC. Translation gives CAWKKRGYNEQYF.

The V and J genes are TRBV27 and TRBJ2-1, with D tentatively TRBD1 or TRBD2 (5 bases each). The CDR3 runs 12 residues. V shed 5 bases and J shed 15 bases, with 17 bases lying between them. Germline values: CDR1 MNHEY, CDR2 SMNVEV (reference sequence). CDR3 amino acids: CASSLGRGPAFF. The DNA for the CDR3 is TGTGCCAGCAGTCTCGGACGGGGCCCGGCGTTCTTC.

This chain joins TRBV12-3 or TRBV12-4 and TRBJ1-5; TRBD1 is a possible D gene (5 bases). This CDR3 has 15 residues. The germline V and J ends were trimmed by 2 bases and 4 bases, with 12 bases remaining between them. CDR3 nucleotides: TGTGCCAGCAGTTTACTCAGGGATGGTAATCAGCCCCAGCATTTT. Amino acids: CASSLLRDGNQPQHF.

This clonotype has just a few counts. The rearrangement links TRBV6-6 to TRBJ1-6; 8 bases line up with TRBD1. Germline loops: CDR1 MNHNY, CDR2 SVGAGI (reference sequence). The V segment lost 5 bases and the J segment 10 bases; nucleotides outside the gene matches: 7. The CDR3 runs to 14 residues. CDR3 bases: TGTGCCAGCAGTCGTCAGGGGGCTGAGTCACCCCTCCACTTT. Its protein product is CASSRQGAESPLHF.

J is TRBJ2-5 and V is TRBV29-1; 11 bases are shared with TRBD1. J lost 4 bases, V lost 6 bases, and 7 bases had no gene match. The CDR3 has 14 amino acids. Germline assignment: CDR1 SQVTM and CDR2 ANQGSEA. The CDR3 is CSVIGTGGAETQYF. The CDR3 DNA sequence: TGCAGCGTGATTGGGACAGGGGGTGCAGAGACCCAGTACTTC.

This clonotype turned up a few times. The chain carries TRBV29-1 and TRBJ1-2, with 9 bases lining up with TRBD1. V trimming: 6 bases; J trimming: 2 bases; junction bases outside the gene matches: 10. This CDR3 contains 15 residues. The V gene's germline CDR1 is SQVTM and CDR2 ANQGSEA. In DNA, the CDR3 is TGCAGCGTCGCCCGGCCACAGGGGGCCAACTATGGCTACACCTTC. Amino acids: CSVARPQGANYGYTF.

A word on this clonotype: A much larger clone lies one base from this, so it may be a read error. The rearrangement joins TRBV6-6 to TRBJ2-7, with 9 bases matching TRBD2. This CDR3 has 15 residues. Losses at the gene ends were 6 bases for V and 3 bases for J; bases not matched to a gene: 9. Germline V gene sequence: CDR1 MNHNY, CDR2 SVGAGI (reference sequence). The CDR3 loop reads CASSSGASGIYEQYF. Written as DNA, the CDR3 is TGTGCCAGCAGCTCCGGGGCTAGCGGGATCTACGAGCAGTACTTC.

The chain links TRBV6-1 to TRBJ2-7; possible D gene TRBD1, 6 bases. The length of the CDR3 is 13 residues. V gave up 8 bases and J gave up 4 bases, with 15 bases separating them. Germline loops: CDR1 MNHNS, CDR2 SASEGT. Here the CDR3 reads CASGQGSAYEQYF. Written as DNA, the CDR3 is TGTGCCAGCGGTCAGGGGTCAGCTTACGAGCAGTACTTC.

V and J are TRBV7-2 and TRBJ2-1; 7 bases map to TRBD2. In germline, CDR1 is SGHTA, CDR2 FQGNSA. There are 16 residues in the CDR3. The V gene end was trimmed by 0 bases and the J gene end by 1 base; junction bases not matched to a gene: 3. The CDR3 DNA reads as TGTGCCAGCAGCTTAGCGGTGGGAGGGTCCTACAATGAGCAGTTCTTC. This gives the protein CASSLAVGGSYNEQFF.

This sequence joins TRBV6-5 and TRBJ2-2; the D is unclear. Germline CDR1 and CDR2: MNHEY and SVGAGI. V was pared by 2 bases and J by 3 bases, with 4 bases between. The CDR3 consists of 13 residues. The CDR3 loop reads CASSYTYTGELFF. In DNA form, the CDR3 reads TGTGCCAGCAGTTACACGTACACCGGGGAGCTGTTTTTT.

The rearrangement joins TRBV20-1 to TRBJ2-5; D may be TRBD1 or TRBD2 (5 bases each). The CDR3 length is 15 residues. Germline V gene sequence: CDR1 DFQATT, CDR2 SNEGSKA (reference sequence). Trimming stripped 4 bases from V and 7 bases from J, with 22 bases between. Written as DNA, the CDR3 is TGCAGTGCTATTTCCCCGGGCCCCGGGGCCGTGACCCAGTACTTC. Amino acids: CSAISPGPGAVTQYF.

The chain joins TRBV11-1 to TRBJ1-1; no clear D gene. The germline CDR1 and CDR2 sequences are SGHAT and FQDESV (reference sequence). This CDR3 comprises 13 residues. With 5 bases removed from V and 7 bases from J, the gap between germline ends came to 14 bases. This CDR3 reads CASSPGFGGEAFF. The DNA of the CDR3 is TGTGCCAGCAGCCCAGGTTTTGGTGGTGAAGCTTTCTTT.

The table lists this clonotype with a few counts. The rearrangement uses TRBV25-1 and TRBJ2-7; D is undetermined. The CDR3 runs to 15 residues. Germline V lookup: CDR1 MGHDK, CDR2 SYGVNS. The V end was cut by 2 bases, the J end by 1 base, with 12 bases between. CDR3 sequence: CASSEGGTMSYEQYF. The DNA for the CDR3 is TGTGCCAGCAGTGAAGGCGGTACCATGTCCTACGAGCAGTACTTC.